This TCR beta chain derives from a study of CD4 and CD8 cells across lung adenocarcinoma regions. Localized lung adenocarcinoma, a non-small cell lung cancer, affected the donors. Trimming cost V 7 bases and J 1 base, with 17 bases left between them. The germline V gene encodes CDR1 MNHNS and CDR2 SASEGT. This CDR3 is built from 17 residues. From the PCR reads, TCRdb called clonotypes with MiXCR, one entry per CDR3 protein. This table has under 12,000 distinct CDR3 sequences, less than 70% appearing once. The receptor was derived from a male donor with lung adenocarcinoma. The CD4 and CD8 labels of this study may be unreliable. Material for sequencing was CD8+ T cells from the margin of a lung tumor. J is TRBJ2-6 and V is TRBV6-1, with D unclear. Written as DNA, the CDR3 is TGTGCCAGCACAGGACGGTTCGGGTTTTCTGGGGCCAACGTCCTGACTTTC. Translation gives CASTGRFGFSGANVLTF.